This T cell receptor (beta chain) was captured in a study of blood T cells in healthy people across ages. Primers used in a second PCR of roughly 6 to 11 cycles were a sample-barcoded 5' primer and a J-beta primer mix. TCRdb re-called the 5' RACE reads with MiXCR, one entry per CDR3 protein. The repertoire holds roughly 2 million distinct CDR3 sequences, with around half as singletons. This clonotype was observed a handful of times. This CDR3 region has 14 residues. Deletions cut 1 base from V and 4 bases from J, with 10 bases between. The germline CDR1 and CDR2 sequences are SEHNR and FQNEAQ (reference sequence).

The genes are TRBV7-9 and TRBJ2-5; possibly TRBD2 for D (5 bases). What was sequenced was blood. The clonotype originates from a woman aged 35 to 49 in good health. CDR3 amino acids: CASSLEWERETQYF. The CDR3 DNA reads TGTGCCAGCAGCTTAGAATGGGAGCGAGAGACCCAGTACTTC.